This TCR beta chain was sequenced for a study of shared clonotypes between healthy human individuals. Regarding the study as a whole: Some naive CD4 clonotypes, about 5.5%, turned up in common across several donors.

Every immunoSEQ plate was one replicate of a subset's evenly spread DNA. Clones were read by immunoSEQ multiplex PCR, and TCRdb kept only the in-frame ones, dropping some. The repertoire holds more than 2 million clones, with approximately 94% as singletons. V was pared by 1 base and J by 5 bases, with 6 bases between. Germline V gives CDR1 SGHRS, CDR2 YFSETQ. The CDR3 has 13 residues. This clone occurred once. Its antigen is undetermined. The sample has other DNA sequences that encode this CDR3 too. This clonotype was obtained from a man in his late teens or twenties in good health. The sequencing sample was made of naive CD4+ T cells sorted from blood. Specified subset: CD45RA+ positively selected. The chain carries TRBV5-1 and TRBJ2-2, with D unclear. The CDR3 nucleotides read TGCGCCAGCAGCTTGAGACCGACCGGGGAGCTGTTTTTT. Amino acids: CASSLRPTGELFF.